This TCR beta chain was found in a study of coeliac disease. Study summary: Without high-resolution HLA typing, biased TRBV7-2 usage was examined as a proof of principle.

Study-level results: Known gliadin-specific TRB sequences: about 55% of the 18 coeliac samples, only 1 of 6 controls. Control samples showed higher TRB and TRG clonality than intraepithelial and lamina propria samples in active celiac disease.

Assay used: immunoSEQ multiplex PCR; TCRdb lists only in-frame clones, some missing. The profile covers 1,300 to 1,500 clones, with about 91% appearing a single time and about 2.7% taken by the ten largest. Remarks on this clone: Its target is unknown.

There are 15 residues in the CDR3. V lost 8 bases to trimming and J lost 0 bases, with 15 bases between them. The germline V gene has CDR1 SGHRS and CDR2 YFSETQ. This rearrangement joins TRBV5-1 to TRBJ1-3; D possibly corresponds to TRBD1 (5 bases). This sequence originates from a woman aged 18-30 years with active celiac disease. Sequenced input: lymphocytes from the gut lamina propria. The CDR3 sequence: CARTRGGDSGNTIYF. The CDR3 DNA reads as TGCGCCAGGACCCGCGGGGGGGACTCTGGAAACACCATATATTTT.